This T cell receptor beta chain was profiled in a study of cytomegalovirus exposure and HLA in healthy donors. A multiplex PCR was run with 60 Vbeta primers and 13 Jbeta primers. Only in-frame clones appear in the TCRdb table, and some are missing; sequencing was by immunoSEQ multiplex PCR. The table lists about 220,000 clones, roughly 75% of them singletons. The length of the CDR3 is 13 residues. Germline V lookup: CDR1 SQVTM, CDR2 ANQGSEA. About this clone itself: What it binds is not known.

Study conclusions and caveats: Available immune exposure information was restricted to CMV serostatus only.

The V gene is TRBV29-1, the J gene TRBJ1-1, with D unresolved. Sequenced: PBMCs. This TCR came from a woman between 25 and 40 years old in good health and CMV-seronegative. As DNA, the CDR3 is TGCGCCAAGACAAATTCAGGGAACACTGAAGCTTTCTTT. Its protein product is CAKTNSGNTEAFF. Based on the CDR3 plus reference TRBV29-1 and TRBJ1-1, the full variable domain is SAVISQKPSRDICQRGTSLTIQCQVDSQVTMMFWYRQQPGQSLTLIATANQGSEATYESGFVIDKFPISRPNLTFSTLTVSNMSPEDSSIYLCAKTNSGNTEAFFGQGTRLTVV.